This entry describes one TCR beta chain. Its matching antigen is unknown. The data derive from a study of T cell clusters in autoimmune cytopenias. General study results and limits: The T cell clusters came from computational analysis alone and lack functional validation.

Tens of thousands of genome equivalents of blood DNA were amplified for TRB. Multiplex touch-down PCR amplified TRB using TRB-A and TRB-B pools in one tube. Reprocessing the multiplex PCR reads, TCRdb reports a single entry for every CDR3 protein and omits DNA. In all, the sample yields around 6,300 distinct CDR3 sequences. This CDR3 contains 16 residues. Germline assignment: CDR1 SGHTA and CDR2 FQGNSA. The sample was also linked to a second study, of T cell repertoires in aging, cancer and after chemotherapy. That publication notes: Donors were grouped into six age bands spanning 30 or younger through 70 or older. Untreated cancer patients had significantly lower blood TCR diversity than age-matched healthy donors. In each cancer cohort, median generation probability increased across chemotherapy, suggesting thymic output rebounded.

The receptor comes from a human donor in good health. This chain connects TRBV7-2 to TRBJ2-3. Sequencing was performed on peripheral blood. CDR3 loop: CASSLSGSLGTDTQYF. Together with reference TRBV7-2 and TRBJ2-3, the CDR3 gives the full variable domain: GAGVSQSPSNKVTEKGKDVELRCDPISGHTALYWYRQSLGQGLEFLIYFQGNSAPDKSGLPSDRFSAERTGGSVSTLTIQRTQQEDSAVYLCASSLSGSLGTDTQYFGPGTRLTVL.